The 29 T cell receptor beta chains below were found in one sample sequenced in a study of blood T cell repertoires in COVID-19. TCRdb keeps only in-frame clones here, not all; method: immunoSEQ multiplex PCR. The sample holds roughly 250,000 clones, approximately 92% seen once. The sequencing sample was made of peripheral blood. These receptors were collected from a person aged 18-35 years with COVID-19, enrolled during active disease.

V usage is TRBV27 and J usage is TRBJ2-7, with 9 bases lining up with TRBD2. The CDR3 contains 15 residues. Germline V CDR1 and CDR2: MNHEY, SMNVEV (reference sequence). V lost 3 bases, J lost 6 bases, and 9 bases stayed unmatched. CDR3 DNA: TGTGCCAGCAGTTTTGCCCCTAGCGGGGCCCGCGAGCAGTACTTC. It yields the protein CASSFAPSGAREQYF.

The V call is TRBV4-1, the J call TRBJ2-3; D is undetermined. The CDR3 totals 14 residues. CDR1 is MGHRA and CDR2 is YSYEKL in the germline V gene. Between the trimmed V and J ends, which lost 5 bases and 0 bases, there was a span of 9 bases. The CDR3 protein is CASSRGVSTDTQYF. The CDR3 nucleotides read TGCGCCAGCAGCAGAGGAGTGAGCACAGATACGCAGTATTTT.

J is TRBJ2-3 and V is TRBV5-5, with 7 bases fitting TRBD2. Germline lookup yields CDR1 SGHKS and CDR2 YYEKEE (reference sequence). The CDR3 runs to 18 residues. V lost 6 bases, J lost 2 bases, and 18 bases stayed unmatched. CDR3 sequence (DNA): TGTGCCAGCACCCAGAGGAAGGTGGGGCTAGCGGTCACAGATACGCAGTATTTT. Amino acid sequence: CASTQRKVGLAVTDTQYF.

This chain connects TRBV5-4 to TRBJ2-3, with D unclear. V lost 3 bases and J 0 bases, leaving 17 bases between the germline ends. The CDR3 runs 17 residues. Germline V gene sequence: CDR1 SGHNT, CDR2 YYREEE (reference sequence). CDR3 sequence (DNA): TGTGCCAGCAGCTCTACGTCCGGCACAGTAAGCACAGATACGCAGTATTTT. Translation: CASSSTSGTVSTDTQYF.

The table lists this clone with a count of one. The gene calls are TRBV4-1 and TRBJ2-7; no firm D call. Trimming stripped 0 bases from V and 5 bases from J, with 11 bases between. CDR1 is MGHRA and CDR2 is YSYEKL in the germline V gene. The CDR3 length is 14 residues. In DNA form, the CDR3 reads TGCGCCAGCAGCCAAGAGTTGGGCAGTAACGAGCAGTACTTC. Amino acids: CASSQELGSNEQYF.

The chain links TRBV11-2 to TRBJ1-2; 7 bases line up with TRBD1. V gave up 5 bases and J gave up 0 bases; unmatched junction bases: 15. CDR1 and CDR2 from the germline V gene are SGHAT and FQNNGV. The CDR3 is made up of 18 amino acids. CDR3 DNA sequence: TGTGCCAGCAGCCATCCTGGACAGGTTCATGTTTCTAACTATGGCTACACCTTC. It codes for CASSHPGQVHVSNYGYTF.

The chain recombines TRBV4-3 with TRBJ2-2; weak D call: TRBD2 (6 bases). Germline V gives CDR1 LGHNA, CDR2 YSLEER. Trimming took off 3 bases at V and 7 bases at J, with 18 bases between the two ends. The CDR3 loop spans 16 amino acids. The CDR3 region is CASSQVAEGFGGELFF. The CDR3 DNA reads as TGCGCCAGCAGCCAGGTAGCGGAAGGGTTTGGCGGGGAGCTGTTTTTT.

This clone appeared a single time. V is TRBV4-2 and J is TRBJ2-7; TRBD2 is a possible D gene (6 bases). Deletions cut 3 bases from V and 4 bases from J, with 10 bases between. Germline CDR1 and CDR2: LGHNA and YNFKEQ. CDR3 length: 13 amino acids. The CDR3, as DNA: TGTGCCAGCAGCCAGGGACTCGGATACGAGCAGTACTTC. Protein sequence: CASSQGLGYEQYF.

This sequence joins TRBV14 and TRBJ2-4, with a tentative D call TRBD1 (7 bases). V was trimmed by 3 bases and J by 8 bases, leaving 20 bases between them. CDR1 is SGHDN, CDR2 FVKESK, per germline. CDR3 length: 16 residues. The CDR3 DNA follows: TGTGCCAGCAGCCAGGCCGGGGGCAGGGGGTTCCACATTCAGTACTTC. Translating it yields CASSQAGGRGFHIQYF.

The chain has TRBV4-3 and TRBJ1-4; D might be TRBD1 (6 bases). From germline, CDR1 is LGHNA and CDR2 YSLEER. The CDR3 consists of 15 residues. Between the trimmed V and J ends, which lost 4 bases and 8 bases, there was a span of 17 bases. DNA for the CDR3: TGCGCCAGCAGCCCTTCACAGGGCGTGACCGAAAAACTGTTTTTT. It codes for CASSPSQGVTEKLFF.

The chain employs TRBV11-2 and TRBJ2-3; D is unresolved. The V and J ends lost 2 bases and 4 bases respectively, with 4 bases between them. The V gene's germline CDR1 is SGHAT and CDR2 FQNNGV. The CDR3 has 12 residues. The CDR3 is CASSLSSDTQYF. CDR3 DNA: TGTGCCAGCAGCTTATCGTCAGATACGCAGTATTTT.

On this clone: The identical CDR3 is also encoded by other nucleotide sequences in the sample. Here the CDR3 DNA reads TGTGCCAGCAGTGGCGGGAGCACAGATACGCAGTATTTT. Translated, it gives CASSGGSTDTQYF. The chain carries TRBV6-4 and TRBJ2-3, with a tentative D call TRBD2 (5 bases). The V end was cut by 4 bases, the J end by 0 bases, with 5 bases between. Germline CDR1 reads MRHNA; CDR2 reads SNTAGT. This CDR3 spans 13 amino acids.

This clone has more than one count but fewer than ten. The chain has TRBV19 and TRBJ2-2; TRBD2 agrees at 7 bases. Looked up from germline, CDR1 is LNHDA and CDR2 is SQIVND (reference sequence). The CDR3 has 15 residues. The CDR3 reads CASKLRLADTGELFF. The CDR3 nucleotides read TGTGCATCTAAGTTAAGGCTAGCGGACACCGGGGAGCTGTTTTTT. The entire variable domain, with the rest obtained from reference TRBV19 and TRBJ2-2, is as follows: DGGITQSPKYLFRKEGQNVTLSCEQNLNHDAMYWYRQDPGQGLRLIYYSQIVNDFQKGDIAEGYSVSREKKESFPLTVTSAQKNPTAFYLCASKLRLADTGELFFGEGSRLTVL.

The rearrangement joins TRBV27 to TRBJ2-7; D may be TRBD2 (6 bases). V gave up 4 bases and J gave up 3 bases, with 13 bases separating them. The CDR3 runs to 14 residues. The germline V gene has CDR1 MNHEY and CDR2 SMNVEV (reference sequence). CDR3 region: CASSSSPGLYEQYF. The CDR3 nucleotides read TGTGCCAGCAGTTCATCTCCGGGACTCTACGAGCAGTACTTC.

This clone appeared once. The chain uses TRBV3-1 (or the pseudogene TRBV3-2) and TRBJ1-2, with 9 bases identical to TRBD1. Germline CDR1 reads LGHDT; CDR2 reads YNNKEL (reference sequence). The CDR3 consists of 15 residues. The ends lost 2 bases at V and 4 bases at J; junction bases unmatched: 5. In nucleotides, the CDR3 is TGTGCCAGCAGCCAACTGGACAGGGGAAGCTATGGCTACACCTTC. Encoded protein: CASSQLDRGSYGYTF.

CDR3 loop: CASSLGSGRSPLHF. The CDR3 nucleotides are TGTGCCAGCAGCTTAGGGAGCGGCCGTTCACCCCTCCACTTT. The rearrangement uses TRBV11-2 and TRBJ1-6, with D uncertain. Germline V gene sequence: CDR1 SGHAT, CDR2 FQNNGV. The CDR3 contains 14 residues. The V end lost 1 base, the J end lost 9 bases, and 10 bases lay between the germline ends.

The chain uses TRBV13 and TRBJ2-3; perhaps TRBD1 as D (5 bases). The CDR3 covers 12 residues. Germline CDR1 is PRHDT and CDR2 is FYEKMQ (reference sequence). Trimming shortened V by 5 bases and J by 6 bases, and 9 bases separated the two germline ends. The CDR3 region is CASSRGRDTQYF. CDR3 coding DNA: TGTGCCAGCAGCAGGGGTCGGGATACGCAGTATTTT.

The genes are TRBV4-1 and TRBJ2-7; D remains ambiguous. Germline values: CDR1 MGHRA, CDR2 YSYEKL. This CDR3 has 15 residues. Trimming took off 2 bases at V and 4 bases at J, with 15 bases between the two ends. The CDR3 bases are TGCGCCAGCAGCCAATTCCCCCAGGAAAGGTACGAGCAGTACTTC. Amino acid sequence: CASSQFPQERYEQYF.

CDR3 DNA: TGTGCCAGTAGTACCCCCTTGGAAGGGGCGGATCAGCCCCAGCATTTT. It encodes CASSTPLEGADQPQHF. The chain combines TRBV19 with TRBJ1-5, with a weak D call TRBD1 (5 bases). This CDR3 is built from 16 residues. V lost 4 bases and J 5 bases, leaving 18 bases between the germline ends. Germline CDR1 LNHDA, CDR2 SQIVND (reference sequence).

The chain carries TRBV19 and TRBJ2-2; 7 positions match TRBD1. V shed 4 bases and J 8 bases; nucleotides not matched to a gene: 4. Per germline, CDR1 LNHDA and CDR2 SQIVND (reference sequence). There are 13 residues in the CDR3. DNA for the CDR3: TGTGCCAGTAGTAAAACAGGGGAAGGGGAGCTGTTTTTT. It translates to CASSKTGEGELFF.

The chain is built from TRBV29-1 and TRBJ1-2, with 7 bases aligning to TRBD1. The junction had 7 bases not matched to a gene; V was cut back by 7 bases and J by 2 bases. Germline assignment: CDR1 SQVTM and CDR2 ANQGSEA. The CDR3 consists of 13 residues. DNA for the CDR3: TGCAGCGCCCACAGGGGTTCCAACTATGGCTACACCTTC. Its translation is CSAHRGSNYGYTF. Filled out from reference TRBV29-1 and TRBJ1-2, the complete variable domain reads SAVISQKPSRDICQRGTSLTIQCQVDSQVTMMFWYRQQPGQSLTLIATANQGSEATYESGFVIDKFPISRPNLTFSTLTVSNMSPEDSSIYLCSAHRGSNYGYTFGSGTRLTVV.

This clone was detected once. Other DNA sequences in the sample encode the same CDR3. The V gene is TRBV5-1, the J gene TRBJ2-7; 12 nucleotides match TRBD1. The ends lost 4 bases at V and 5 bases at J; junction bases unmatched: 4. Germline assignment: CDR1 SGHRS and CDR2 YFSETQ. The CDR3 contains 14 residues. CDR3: CASSAGQGANEQYF. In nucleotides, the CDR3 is TGCGCCAGCAGCGCGGGACAGGGGGCCAACGAGCAGTACTTC.

Here the CDR3 reads CASSEVPNTGVEEKLFF. CDR3 DNA: TGTGCCAGCAGTGAGGTCCCCAATACAGGGGTTGAAGAAAAACTGTTTTTT. This chain links TRBV25-1 with TRBJ1-4, with TRBD1 matching 7 bases. The ends lost 3 bases at V and 8 bases at J; junction bases unmatched: 15. The CDR3 length is 17 residues. CDR1 is MGHDK and CDR2 is SYGVNS in the germline V gene.

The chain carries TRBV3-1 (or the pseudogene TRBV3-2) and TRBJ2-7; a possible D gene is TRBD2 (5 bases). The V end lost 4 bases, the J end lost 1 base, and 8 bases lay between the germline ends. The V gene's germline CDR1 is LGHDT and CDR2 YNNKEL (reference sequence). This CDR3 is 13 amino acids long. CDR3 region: CASSLDYSYEQYF. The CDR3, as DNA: TGTGCCAGCAGCCTTGACTATTCCTACGAGCAGTACTTC.

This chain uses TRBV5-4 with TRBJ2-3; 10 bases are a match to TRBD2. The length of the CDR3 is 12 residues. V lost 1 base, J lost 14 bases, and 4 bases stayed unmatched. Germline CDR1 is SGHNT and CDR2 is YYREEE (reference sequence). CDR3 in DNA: TGTGCCAGCAGCTTGCTAGCGGGAGAGAGGTATTTT. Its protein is CASSLLAGERYF.

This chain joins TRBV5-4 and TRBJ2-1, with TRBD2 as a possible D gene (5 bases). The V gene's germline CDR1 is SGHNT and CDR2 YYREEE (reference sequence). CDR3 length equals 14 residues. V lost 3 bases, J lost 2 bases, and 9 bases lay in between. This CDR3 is CASSSTGTYNEQFF. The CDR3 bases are TGTGCCAGCAGCTCTACGGGGACCTACAATGAGCAGTTCTTC.

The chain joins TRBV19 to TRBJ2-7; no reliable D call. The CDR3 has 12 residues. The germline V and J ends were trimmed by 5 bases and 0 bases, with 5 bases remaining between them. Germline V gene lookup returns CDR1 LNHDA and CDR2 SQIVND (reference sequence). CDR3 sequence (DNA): TGTGCCAGTAGTGGGCACTCCTACGAGCAGTACTTC. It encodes CASSGHSYEQYF. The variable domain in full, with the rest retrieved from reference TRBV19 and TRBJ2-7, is DGGITQSPKYLFRKEGQNVTLSCEQNLNHDAMYWYRQDPGQGLRLIYYSQIVNDFQKGDIAEGYSVSREKKESFPLTVTSAQKNPTAFYLCASSGHSYEQYFGPGTRLTVT.

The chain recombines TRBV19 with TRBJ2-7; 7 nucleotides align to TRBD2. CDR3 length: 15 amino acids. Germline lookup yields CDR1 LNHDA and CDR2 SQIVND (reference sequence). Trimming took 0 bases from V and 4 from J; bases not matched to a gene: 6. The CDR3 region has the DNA TGTGCCAGTAGTATAGAGAGCGGGACTGGGTACGAGCAGTACTTC. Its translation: CASSIESGTGYEQYF.

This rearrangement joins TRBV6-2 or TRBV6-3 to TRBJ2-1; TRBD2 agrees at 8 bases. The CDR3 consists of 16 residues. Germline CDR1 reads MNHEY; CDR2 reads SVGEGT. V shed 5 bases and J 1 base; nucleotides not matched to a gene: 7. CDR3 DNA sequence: TGTGCCAGCAGTCGAAGAGTAGCGGGGTCCTACAATGAGCAGTTCTTC. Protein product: CASSRRVAGSYNEQFF.